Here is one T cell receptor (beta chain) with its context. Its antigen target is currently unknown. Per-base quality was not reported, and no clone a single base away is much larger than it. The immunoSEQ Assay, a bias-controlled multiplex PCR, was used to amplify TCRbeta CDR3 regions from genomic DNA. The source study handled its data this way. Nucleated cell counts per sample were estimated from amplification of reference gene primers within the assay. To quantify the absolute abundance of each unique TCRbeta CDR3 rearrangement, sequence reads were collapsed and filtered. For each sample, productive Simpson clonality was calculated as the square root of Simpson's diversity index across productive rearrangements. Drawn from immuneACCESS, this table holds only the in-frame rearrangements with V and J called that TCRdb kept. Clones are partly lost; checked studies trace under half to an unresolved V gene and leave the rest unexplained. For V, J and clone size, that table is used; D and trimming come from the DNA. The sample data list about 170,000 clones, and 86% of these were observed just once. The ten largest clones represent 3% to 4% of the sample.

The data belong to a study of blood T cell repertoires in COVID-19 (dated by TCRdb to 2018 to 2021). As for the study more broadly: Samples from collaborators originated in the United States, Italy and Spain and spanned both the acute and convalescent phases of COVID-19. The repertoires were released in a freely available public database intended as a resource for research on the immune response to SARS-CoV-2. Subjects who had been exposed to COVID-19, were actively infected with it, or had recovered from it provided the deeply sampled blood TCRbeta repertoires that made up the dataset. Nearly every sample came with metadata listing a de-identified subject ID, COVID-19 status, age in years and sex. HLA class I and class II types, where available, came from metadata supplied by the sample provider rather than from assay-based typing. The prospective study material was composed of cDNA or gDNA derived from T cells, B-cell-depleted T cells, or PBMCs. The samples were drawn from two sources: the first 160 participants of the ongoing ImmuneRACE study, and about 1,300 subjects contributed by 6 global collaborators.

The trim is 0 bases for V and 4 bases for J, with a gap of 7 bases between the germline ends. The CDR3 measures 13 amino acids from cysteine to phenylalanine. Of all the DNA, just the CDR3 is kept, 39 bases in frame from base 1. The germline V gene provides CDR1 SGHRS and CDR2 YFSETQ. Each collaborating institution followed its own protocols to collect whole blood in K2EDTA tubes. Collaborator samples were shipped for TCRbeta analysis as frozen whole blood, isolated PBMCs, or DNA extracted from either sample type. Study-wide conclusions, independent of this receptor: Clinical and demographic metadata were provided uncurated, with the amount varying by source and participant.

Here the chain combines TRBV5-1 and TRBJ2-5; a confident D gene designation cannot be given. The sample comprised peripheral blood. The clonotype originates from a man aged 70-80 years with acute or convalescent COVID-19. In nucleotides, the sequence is TGCGCCAGCAGCTTGGCACTCCTAGAGACCCAGTACTTC. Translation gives CASSLALLETQYF.